Each of the 32 T cell receptor beta chains below was sequenced from the same sample in a study of cytomegalovirus exposure and HLA in healthy donors. PCR amplification relied on 60 Vbeta primers (plus 13 Jbeta primers). Measured with immunoSEQ multiplex PCR; TCRdb has only the in-frame clones, and not every one. This sample has 100,000 to 150,000 clones, with under 80% found just once. What was sequenced was PBMCs. These receptors were taken from a man aged 35-49 years in good health and CMV-seropositive.

The V call is TRBV9, the J call TRBJ2-5, with TRBD2 matching over 9 bases. Germline V CDR1 and CDR2: SGDLS, YYNGEE. The length of the CDR3 is 15 residues. Trimming cost V 4 bases and J 8 bases; bases outside gene matches: 12. CDR3 nucleotide sequence: TGTGCCAGCAGCTCATCCCAGGGAGCGGGAGGCACCCAGTACTTC. It translates to CASSSSQGAGGTQYF.

This chain joins TRBV29-1 and TRBJ2-3, with D perhaps TRBD1 (5 bases). Germline V gene sequence: CDR1 SQVTM, CDR2 ANQGSEA. The length of the CDR3 is 13 residues. The V gene lost 2 bases and the J gene lost 6 bases, with 12 bases spanning the gap. CDR3 sequence (DNA): TGCAGCGTTGAACTAGGGGTTGGGGATACGCAGTATTTT. Its translation: CSVELGVGDTQYF.

The gene calls are TRBV10-3 and TRBJ2-3, with 7 positions matching TRBD2. In germline, CDR1 is ENHRY, CDR2 SYGVKD. This CDR3 is 14 amino acids long. Trimming removed 7 bases from V and 1 base from J; junction bases left unmatched: 5. In DNA, the CDR3 is TGTGCCATCACTCGTGCGGGGGGCACAGATACGCAGTATTTT. Its translation: CAITRAGGTDTQYF.

The chain carries TRBV6-5 and TRBJ2-7; D may be TRBD1 (5 bases). The CDR3 is made up of 15 amino acids. Trimming took 0 bases from V and 3 from J, leaving 12 bases between them. CDR1 is MNHEY and CDR2 is SVGAGI in the germline V gene. The CDR3 region has the DNA TGTGCCAGCAGTTACTCGACGGACACCGGCTACGAGCAGTACTTC. Translated, it gives CASSYSTDTGYEQYF.

This clone is a singleton in its sample. The CDR3 loop reads CASSLGQGLAAETQYF. The CDR3 nucleotides read TGCGCCAGCAGCTTGGGTCAGGGACTAGCGGCGGAGACCCAGTACTTC. The rearrangement uses TRBV5-1 and TRBJ2-5; 11 bases are a match to TRBD2. The V gene's germline CDR1 is SGHRS and CDR2 YFSETQ. The CDR3 is 16 amino acids. Losses at the gene ends were 0 bases for V and 5 bases for J; bases not matched to a gene: 6.

The genes are TRBV11-3 and TRBJ2-5; TRBD1 aligns across 7 bases. This CDR3 spans 15 amino acids. The junction had 4 bases not matched to a gene; V was cut back by 1 base and J by 2 bases. The germline CDR1 and CDR2 sequences are SGHNT and YENEEA. This CDR3 is CASSLGTGLQETQYF. The DNA of the CDR3 is TGTGCCAGCAGCTTAGGGACAGGTTTGCAAGAGACCCAGTACTTC.

The chain recombines TRBV2 with TRBJ1-5, with no clear D. V was trimmed by 7 bases and J by 3 bases, leaving 13 bases between them. CDR3 length: 14 residues. Germline V gene data show CDR1 as SNHLY and CDR2 as FYNNEI. In nucleotides, the CDR3 is TGTGCCAGCAATGAGGGCAGCCTCAATCAGCCCCAGCATTTT. Translation: CASNEGSLNQPQHF.

The rearrangement joins TRBV6-1 to TRBJ1-2; D may be TRBD1 (5 bases). The germline V gene encodes CDR1 MNHNS and CDR2 SASEGT. CDR3 length: 17 residues. V was trimmed by 2 bases and J by 2 bases, leaving 18 bases between them. The CDR3 protein is CASSEMGNRPGNYGYTF. The DNA for the CDR3 is TGTGCCAGCAGTGAAATGGGGAACAGGCCCGGGAACTATGGCTACACCTTC.

CDR3 DNA: TGTGCCAGCAGCGTAGCTAGCGGGCTACAAGAGACCCAGTACTTC. The encoded protein is CASSVASGLQETQYF. The chain joins TRBV9 to TRBJ2-5; 8 bases fit TRBD2. There are 15 residues in the CDR3. Germline trimming cut 0 bases from V and 2 bases from J; bases unmatched to any gene: 3. The germline V gene has CDR1 SGDLS and CDR2 YYNGEE.

The chain carries TRBV25-1 and TRBJ1-3, with D unclear. The germline V gene has CDR1 MGHDK and CDR2 SYGVNS. Deletions cut 3 bases from V and 2 bases from J, with 11 bases between. There are 15 residues in the CDR3. CDR3 in amino acids: CASSDTRSAGNTIYF. CDR3 coding DNA: TGTGCCAGCAGTGATACGCGATCGGCTGGAAACACCATATATTTT.

The rearrangement uses TRBV2 and TRBJ2-7, with TRBD1 matching 11 bases. The CDR3 is 18 amino acids. CDR1 SNHLY and CDR2 FYNNEI come from the germline V gene. Unmatched junction bases numbered 10, after V lost 3 bases and J lost 0 bases. CDR3 sequence (DNA): TGTGCCAGCAGTGAGCCCACAGCGGGACAGGGGGACTCCTACGAGCAGTACTTC. The encoded protein is CASSEPTAGQGDSYEQYF.

This clone appeared a few times. V usage is TRBV10-3 and J usage is TRBJ2-7, with 9 nucleotides matching TRBD1. Germline lookup yields CDR1 ENHRY and CDR2 SYGVKD. J lost 7 bases, V lost 10 bases, and 11 bases had no gene match. This CDR3 is 13 amino acids long. The CDR3 is CATYTGGQGEQYF. Written as DNA, the CDR3 is TGTGCCACCTATACAGGGGGCCAGGGGGAGCAGTACTTC.

This chain joins TRBV4-1 and TRBJ2-3; possibly TRBD1 for D (5 bases). CDR1 and CDR2 from the germline V gene are MGHRA and YSYEKL. The CDR3 contains 17 residues. Trimming removed 4 bases from V and 1 base from J, with 18 bases in between. CDR3 in amino acids: CASSLQDGSGCTDTQYF. For the CDR3, the DNA is TGCGCCAGCAGCCTGCAAGATGGGTCAGGGTGCACAGATACGCAGTATTTT.

This clone was detected a few times. The genes are TRBV6-1 and TRBJ2-2; 7 bases match TRBD1. The germline V gene encodes CDR1 MNHNS and CDR2 SASEGT. J lost 3 bases, V lost 2 bases, and 3 bases had no gene match. The CDR3 is 15 amino acids. CDR3 DNA sequence: TGTGCCAGCAGTGAACTACAGGGGTACACCGGGGAGCTGTTTTTT. Translating gives CASSELQGYTGELFF.

The chain links TRBV5-1 to TRBJ2-7, with 9 bases identical to TRBD1. The V gene end was trimmed by 4 bases and the J gene end by 4 bases; junction bases not matched to a gene: 9. The CDR3 has 15 amino acids. CDR1 SGHRS and CDR2 YFSETQ come from the germline V gene. The CDR3 sequence is CASSIGTGKTYEQYF. CDR3 sequence (DNA): TGCGCCAGCAGCATTGGGACAGGGAAAACTTACGAGCAGTACTTC.

The chain is built from TRBV5-1 and TRBJ2-7; weak D call: TRBD2 (5 bases). Germline V gives CDR1 SGHRS, CDR2 YFSETQ. Trimming stripped 4 bases from V and 3 bases from J, with 14 bases between. The CDR3 sequence is 14 residues long. This chain's CDR3 is CASSPRAGNYEQYF. In nucleotides, the CDR3 is TGCGCCAGCAGCCCGAGGGCAGGAAACTACGAGCAGTACTTC.

This clone has only a few counts. The genes are TRBV7-2 and TRBJ1-2, with TRBD1 as a possible D gene (5 bases). The CDR3 totals 15 residues. The V gene lost 6 bases and the J gene lost 4 bases, with 18 bases spanning the gap. Germline-derived CDR1 and CDR2 are SGHTA and FQGNSA. The CDR3 sequence is CASSRSPGLTYGYTF. The DNA of the CDR3 is TGTGCCAGCAGTCGGTCCCCGGGACTGACCTATGGCTACACCTTC. Supplemented by reference TRBV7-2 and TRBJ1-2, the full variable domain reads GAGVSQSPSNKVTEKGKDVELRCDPISGHTALYWYRQSLGQGLEFLIYFQGNSAPDKSGLPSDRFSAERTGGSVSTLTIQRTQQEDSAVYLCASSRSPGLTYGYTFGSGTRLTVV.

This chain joins TRBV2 and TRBJ2-5; 8 nucleotides match TRBD1. Matching the DNA end better, TRBJ2-7 makes the J call doubtful. Germline V CDR1 and CDR2: SNHLY, FYNNEI. The CDR3 sequence is 12 residues long. CDR3 sequence reads: CASSGTGYEQYF. The CDR3 bases are TGTGCCAGCAGCGGGACAGGCTACGAGCAGTACTTC.

This clone was seen once. This CDR3 is CASSLEGGKGNEQFF. CDR3 coding DNA: TGCGCCAGCAGCTTGGAAGGGGGCAAGGGAAATGAGCAGTTCTTC. The genes are TRBV5-1 and TRBJ2-1, with 7 bases matching TRBD1. CDR1 SGHRS and CDR2 YFSETQ come from the germline V gene. CDR3 length: 15 amino acids. J was trimmed by 7 bases and V by 0 bases; bases with no gene match: 7.

Remarks on this clone: The sample has other DNA sequences that encode this CDR3 too. The rearrangement joins TRBV18 to TRBJ2-5; no clear D gene. Germline CDR1 is KGHSH and CDR2 is LQKENI. The ends were cut back, 3 bases at V and 5 bases at J, with 4 bases in the middle. This CDR3 has 11 residues. The CDR3 DNA reads TGTGCCAGCTCACCGGAGGAGACCCAGTACTTC. It encodes CASSPEETQYF.

This rearrangement joins TRBV10-1 to TRBJ2-7; TRBD1 matches at 10 bases. The CDR3 totals 13 residues. V dropped 10 bases and J dropped 3; count of bases not matched to a gene: 6. The germline V gene has CDR1 WNHNN and CDR2 SYGVQD (reference sequence). The CDR3 bases are TGCGCCACCTCCCGGACAGGGGGCTACGAGCAGTACTTC. It translates to CATSRTGGYEQYF.

The chain joins TRBV1 to TRBJ1-3; the D call in the table, TRBD1, was not verified against the DNA. TRBV1 is a documented pseudogene. The CDR3 runs to 14 residues. The CDR3 sequence: CTSSTQGCENTIYF. The CDR3 DNA is TGCACCAGCAGCACTCAGGGTTGTGAAAACACCATATATTTT.

In this sample, this clone turned up once. The DNA for the CDR3 is TGTGCCTGGAGTCCACCGCGAGGGCAGCCCCAGCATTTT. Its protein is CAWSPPRGQPQHF. The chain links TRBV30 to TRBJ1-5; D gene unclear. In germline, CDR1 is GTSNPN, CDR2 SVGIG (reference sequence). Trimming cost V 2 bases and J 7 bases, with 12 bases left between them. This CDR3 is built from 13 residues. The full variable domain, completed using reference TRBV30 and TRBJ1-5, is SQTIHQWPATLVQPVGSPLSLECTVEGTSNPNLYWYRQAAGRGLQLLFYSVGIGQISSEVPQNLSASRPQDRQFILSSKKLLLSDSGFYLCAWSPPRGQPQHFGDGTRLSIL.

The gene calls are TRBV2 and TRBJ1-2; D remains unclear. The CDR3 is made up of 13 amino acids. Trimming cost V 6 bases and J 2 bases, with 10 bases left between them. The germline V gene has CDR1 SNHLY and CDR2 FYNNEI. CDR3 protein: CASSRRSNYGYTF. In DNA, the CDR3 is TGTGCCAGCAGCCGCAGGTCCAACTATGGCTACACCTTC. Combining the CDR3 with reference TRBV2 and TRBJ1-2 gives the whole variable domain EPEVTQTPSHQVTQMGQEVILRCVPISNHLYFYWYRQILGQKVEFLVSFYNNEISEKSEIFDDQFSVERPDGSNFTLKIRSTKLEDSAMYFCASSRRSNYGYTFGSGTRLTVV.

This clone was counted a single time. V usage is TRBV6-1 and J usage is TRBJ2-3; the match to TRBD2 covers 10 bases. CDR1 is MNHNS and CDR2 is SASEGT in the germline V gene. CDR3 length: 14 residues. The junction had 4 bases not matched to a gene; V was cut back by 6 bases and J by 4 bases. The CDR3: CASRSGGDADTQYF. CDR3 DNA sequence: TGTGCCAGCAGGAGCGGGGGGGATGCAGATACGCAGTATTTT.

This clone has more than one count but fewer than ten. This sequence joins TRBV6-1 and TRBJ2-7; D is perhaps TRBD1 (5 bases). Germline V gene lookup returns CDR1 MNHNS and CDR2 SASEGT. The CDR3 covers 14 residues. Trimming took 8 bases from V and 0 from J, leaving 14 bases between them. The CDR3 DNA reads TGTGCCAGCCACGACAGAAGTTACTCCTACGAGCAGTACTTC. Translated, it gives CASHDRSYSYEQYF.

The chain couples TRBV5-4 to TRBJ2-5, with a weak D call TRBD1 (5 bases). The CDR3 sequence is 14 residues long. Germline loops: CDR1 SGHNT, CDR2 YYREEE (reference sequence). Deletions cut 3 bases from V and 5 bases from J, with 14 bases between. CDR3 region: CASSYPGLLETQYF. The CDR3 DNA is TGTGCCAGCAGCTACCCAGGGTTGTTGGAGACCCAGTACTTC.

V and J are TRBV6-6 and TRBJ1-2, with a tentative D call TRBD1 (6 bases). The CDR3 loop spans 12 amino acids. The V and J ends lost 7 bases and 6 bases respectively, with 12 bases between them. CDR1 is MNHNY, CDR2 SVGAGI, per germline (reference sequence). The CDR3 DNA follows: TGTGCCAGCAACACAGGGACGAATGGCTACACCTTC. Amino acids: CASNTGTNGYTF.

CDR3 nucleotide sequence: TGTGCCAGCAGCCGTTTGAGCTCCTACAATGAGCAGTTCTTC. This gives the protein CASSRLSSYNEQFF. The chain recombines TRBV7-6 with TRBJ2-1, with D unclear. The germline V gene has CDR1 SGHVS and CDR2 FNYEAQ. The CDR3 loop spans 14 amino acids. V lost 5 bases to trimming and J lost 0 bases, with 8 bases between them.

The chain carries TRBV18 and TRBJ2-4, with 7 bases fitting TRBD1. The CDR3 consists of 16 residues. The junction had 11 bases not matched to a gene; V was cut back by 4 bases and J by 5 bases. Germline loops: CDR1 KGHSH, CDR2 LQKENI. CDR3 region: CASSRTGSGGQNIQYF. The CDR3 DNA reads TGTGCCAGCTCACGAACCGGGTCAGGGGGACAAAACATTCAGTACTTC.

The V call is TRBV21-1, the J call TRBJ1-2. TRBV21-1 is noted as a pseudogene. This CDR3 spans 21 amino acids. The CDR3 loop is CASSTIPFAARGNGGNYGYTF. The CDR3 DNA follows: TGTGCCAGCAGCACGATCCCATTTGCTGCCCGTGGGAACGGGGGAAACTATGGCTACACCTTC.

The chain has TRBV7-3 and TRBJ2-1; the match to TRBD2 covers 9 bases. Germline V gene lookup returns CDR1 SGHTA and CDR2 FQGTGA. V dropped 2 bases and J dropped 10; count of bases not matched to a gene: 9. This CDR3 region has 15 residues. This chain's CDR3 is CASSLGSGRDREQFF. The CDR3 coding sequence is TGTGCCAGCAGCTTAGGTAGCGGGAGAGACCGGGAGCAGTTCTTC.